This T cell receptor beta chain is drawn from a study of glioma-infiltrating T cells after dendritic cell vaccination. Points from the study as a whole: Few patients contributed both blood and tumor specimens.

A note on this clone: What it binds is unknown.

The sample's time point: after dendritic cell vaccination, including at tumor progression/relapse. The method was immunoSEQ multiplex PCR; TCRdb's version includes in-frame clones alone and lacks a portion of them. The sample yields around 78,000 clones, roughly 85% seen once. The CDR3 totals 14 residues. Germline-derived CDR1 and CDR2 are SGHNT and YYREEE (reference sequence). V shed 0 bases and J shed 3 bases, with 10 bases lying between them. The chain is built from TRBV5-4 and TRBJ2-7, with D tentatively TRBD1 (6 bases). This sample comprised blood, obtained after dendritic cell vaccination. The clonotype comes from a human donor with glioblastoma. CDR3 in amino acids: CASSLAGQSYEQYF. The DNA for the CDR3 is TGTGCCAGCAGCTTGGCTGGACAGAGCTACGAGCAGTACTTC.